This is a list of T cell receptor beta chains from one sample in a study of shared clonotypes between healthy human individuals. Using immunoSEQ multiplex PCR, the repertoire was profiled, and TCRdb retains in-frame clones only, with some absent. Among roughly 1,000,000 clones, more than 75% were seen once, and the ten largest hold 0.5% to 0.65%. Input material: memory CD4+ T cells from PBMCs. Source of these receptors: a young man in good health. Some clones in this sample may be carry-over from other donors' samples. Both conserved end residues are trimmed from each CDR3.

V gene | CDR3 protein
TRBV28 | ASSLSGYETQY
TRBV9 | ASRALAANTGELF
TRBV18 | ASSPPGASGKPYEQY
TRBV6-5 | ASSYSKRGMGYGYT
TRBV29-1 | SVGGASSIYGYT
TRBV7-3 | ASSPLGGRGEQY
TRBV27 | ASSKGRASYEQY
TRBV4-1 | ASSQLRLTRDTQY
TRBV7-2 | ASSITTNEQF
TRBV11-2 | ASSLGVSLETQY
TRBV9 | HPPGTGRGGSTEAF
TRBV29-1 | SVERDRGIYGYT
TRBV5-1 | ASSPGLAGGPGETQY
TRBV18 | ASSPMGSNTGELF
TRBV30 | AWSVSVNTEAF
TRBV28 | ASNSGRALSYNEQF
TRBV7-9 | ASTLTSYYQETQY
TRBV18 | ASSPPGRRQETQY
TRBV6-1 | ASSDGRIQETQY
TRBV4-3 | ASSQEGRIQETQY
TRBV18 | ASSPTPTNEKLF
TRBV9 | AGPGQGATYEQY
TRBV5-1 | ASTSGGTDTQY
TRBV29-1 | SVVSSGSGVGQF
TRBV18 | ASSPSQETQY
TRBV5-4 | ASSLLLAGGETQY
TRBV7-9 | AALSSTAGNTIY
TRBV29-1 | SAAGQSNTEAF